This T cell receptor beta chain was found in a study of metastatic and nonmetastatic thyroid tumors. All patients reached thyroid surgery having received no treatment beforehand. This CDR3 has 14 residues. Germline CDR1 reads SGHNT; CDR2 reads YYREEE (reference sequence). V gave up 0 bases and J gave up 8 bases, with 9 bases separating them. TCRdb reprocessed the PCR reads via MiXCR. The sample shows about 92,000 clones, under 15% of them seen only once. The clonotype comes from a female donor with papillary thyroid cancer or a benign thyroid nodule (not recorded which). Some clones in this sample may be carry-over from other donors' samples. Sequenced material: blood. This chain links TRBV5-4 with TRBJ1-6; D is possibly TRBD1 (6 bases). CDR3 DNA: TGTGCCAGCAGCTTGGGGGGGCAGTATTCACCCCTCCACTTT. Its protein product is CASSLGGQYSPLHF.